The clone carrying this T cell receptor beta chain was recorded a few times. Its antigen is unknown. These data originate in a study of vaccination effects on CD4 cells after COVID-19. Study-wide findings and caveats: In the late period after vaccination, infection- and vaccine-induced clones contracted markedly.

CDR3 size: 14 residues. The germline V gene encodes CDR1 SGHVS and CDR2 FQNEAQ. Between the trimmed V and J ends, which lost 5 bases and 4 bases, there was a span of 14 bases. Profiled with immunoSEQ multiplex PCR; TCRdb holds only in-frame clones, not every one. This sample has 40,000 to 45,000 clones, with over 60% found just once. Expansion of antigen-specific CD4+ T cells with viral peptide pools was carried out by the ViraFEST assay before sequencing. Culture proceeded for 10 days, and CD4+ T cells were then isolated. The study found no prior SARS-CoV-2 infection in the vaccine recipients, who tested negative for nucleocapsid antibodies.

J is TRBJ1-2 and V is TRBV7-8; TRBD1 might be the D (6 bases). The TCR sequence derives from a human donor who received a COVID-19 vaccine. The material was CD4+ T cells from PBMCs cultured with HCoV-NL63 spike peptides, obtained before COVID-19 vaccination. The CDR3 nucleotides read TGTGCCAGCAGCCGAGCAGGGGAGGGCTATGGCTACACCTTC. Amino acids: CASSRAGEGYGYTF.